Listed below are T cell receptor beta chains from one sample, sequenced in a study of blood T cell repertoires in COVID-19. The protocol was immunoSEQ multiplex PCR, while the TCRdb copy is restricted to in-frame clones and leaves out a portion. The data hold 200,000 to 250,000 clones, with about 85% observed a single time. Input material: PBMCs or T cells enriched from blood (not recorded which). These receptors all come from a man aged 30-40 years who had recovered from COVID-19. The CDR3 runs from the conserved cysteine through the conserved F or W. A D gene is named only where the DNA matches it firmly. The size of a clone is reported for some rows only, either as once, few or many, or as a class for expanded clones.

- TRBJ1-6 TRBV28 TRBD1 CASSIPQGGNSPLHF TGTGCCAGCAGTATCCCACAGGGGGGGAATTCACCCCTCCACTTT
- TRBJ2-2 TRBV23-1 - CASSQSFRVMVGELFF TGCGCCAGCAGTCAATCGTTCCGGGTAATGGTAGGGGAGCTGTTTTTT
few TRBJ2-5 TRBV3-1/TRBV3-2 TRBD2 CASSQDQTSGALGRETQYF TGTGCCAGCAGCCAAGATCAGACTAGCGGGGCCCTCGGGAGAGAGACCCAGTACTTC
- TRBJ2-3 TRBV7-9 - CASSLGQGSDTQYF TGTGCCAGCAGCTTAGGGCAGGGCTCAGATACGCAGTATTTT
- TRBJ1-1 TRBV23-1 - CASSLQGGTEAFF TGCGCCAGCAGTCTACAGGGCGGCACTGAAGCTTTCTTT
- TRBJ2-5 TRBV7-8 - CASSLDERVLQETQYF TGTGCCAGCAGCTTAGATGAGCGCGTACTTCAAGAGACCCAGTACTTC
- TRBJ2-5 TRBV3-1/TRBV3-2 TRBD2 CASSLLTSAWETQYF TGTGCCAGCAGCCTATTGACTAGCGCTTGGGAGACCCAGTACTTC
- TRBJ1-2 TRBV27 - CASKSGKYGYTF TGTGCCAGCAAGAGCGGGAAGTATGGCTACACCTTC
- TRBJ1-2 TRBV5-1 - CASSLTDSSNYGYTF TGCGCCAGCAGCTTGACTGACAGCTCAAACTATGGCTACACCTTC
- TRBJ1-1 TRBV10-3 - CAIKLREEDTEAFF TGTGCCATCAAGCTGAGGGAGGAGGACACTGAAGCTTTCTTT
once TRBJ2-2 TRBV7-2 TRBD2 CASSSSLAGGRGGELFF TGTGCCAGCAGCTCCTCTTTAGCGGGAGGTCGGGGCGGGGAGCTGTTTTTT
few TRBJ1-1 TRBV7-9 - CASSLGGSGIAEAFF TGTGCCAGCAGCTTAGGAGGGAGTGGTATCGCTGAAGCTTTCTTT